The 25 T cell receptor beta chains reported below all come from one sample, sequenced in a study of T cells in Graves' hyperthyroidism and ophthalmopathy. Researchers amplified the TCR beta CDR3 regions from RNA transcripts. HTBI primers were the set used in a first-round RT-PCR of the TCR CDR3. TCRdb recomputed calls from the multiplex PCR reads with MiXCR, one row per CDR3 protein. This sample has about 690,000 distinct CDR3 sequences, with approximately 15% found just once. Sequencing input: blood. The receptors here all came from a man between 45 and 60 years old with Graves' hyperthyroidism.

This clonotype was detected only a few times. The chain carries TRBV3-1 and TRBJ1-5; no clear D gene. This CDR3 spans 13 amino acids. Trimming shortened V by 0 bases and J by 7 bases, and 7 bases separated the two germline ends. Germline V CDR1 and CDR2: LGHDT, YNNKEL (reference sequence). The CDR3 region is CASSQDLSQPQHF. The DNA for the CDR3 is TGTGCCAGCAGCCAAGATTTGAGCCAGCCCCAGCATTTT.

The V gene is TRBV25-1, the J gene TRBJ2-6; D is perhaps TRBD1 or TRBD2 (5 bases each). The CDR3 has 16 residues. Germline values: CDR1 MGHDK, CDR2 SYGVNS. Trimming took off 5 bases at V and 2 bases at J, with 13 bases between the two ends. CDR3 nucleotide sequence: TGTGCCAGCAGTCACGGGGCTCTTCCTGGGGCCAACGTCCTGACTTTC. Protein sequence: CASSHGALPGANVLTF.

The sample holds one count of this clonotype. The V gene is TRBV20-1, the J gene TRBJ1-3, with a weak D call TRBD1 (5 bases). Germline V lookup: CDR1 DFQATT, CDR2 SNEGSKA (reference sequence). Deletions cut 5 bases from V and 0 bases from J, with 11 bases between. This CDR3 is 14 amino acids long. This CDR3 reads CSAFPGSSGNTIYF. DNA of the CDR3: TGCAGTGCTTTTCCAGGGAGCTCTGGAAACACCATATATTTT.

This clonotype was seen only once. A clone one base away is much larger, so this may be a read error. The chain recombines TRBV2 with TRBJ2-1, with 14 bases that match TRBD2. V lost 6 bases to trimming and J lost 13 bases; unmatched junction nucleotides: 8. CDR3 length equals 14 residues. Germline CDR1 is SNHLY and CDR2 is FYNNEI. CDR3 protein: CASRGTSGSFDQFF. CDR3 coding DNA: TGTGCCAGCAGGGGGACTAGCGGGAGCTTTGATCAGTTCTTC.

This chain links TRBV20-1 with TRBJ1-5; D is unresolved. Germline V CDR1 and CDR2: DFQATT, SNEGSKA (reference sequence). Trimming removed 0 bases from V and 7 bases from J, with 16 bases in between. CDR3 length: 15 amino acids. CDR3 DNA sequence: TGCAGTGCTAGAGATCGGTACAGCCCCCGACAGCCCCAGCATTTT. Translated: CSARDRYSPRQPQHF.

The chain has TRBV28 and TRBJ1-6; D call uncertain. Trimming shortened V by 2 bases and J by 16 bases, and 21 bases separated the two germline ends. CDR1 is MDHEN, CDR2 SYDVKM, per germline. This CDR3 is built from 15 residues. Here the CDR3 DNA reads TGTGCCAGCAGTTTAGTGTCCGTTGGGCAACACTCGCTCCACTTT. This codes for CASSLVSVGQHSLHF.

At least ten counts were recorded for this clonotype. The chain joins TRBV18 to TRBJ1-2, with 9 bases fitting TRBD1. The CDR3 runs 16 residues. Germline V gives CDR1 KGHSH, CDR2 LQKENI. J lost 2 bases, V lost 2 bases, and 6 bases had no gene match. CDR3 region: CASSPMGQGVNYGYTF. Written as DNA, the CDR3 is TGTGCCAGCTCACCAATGGGACAGGGTGTAAACTATGGCTACACCTTC.

Concerning this clonotype: A read error may account for a junction end that differs from germline. The chain has TRBV6-9 and TRBJ1-5; D gene unclear. The CDR3 consists of 17 residues. Germline CDR1 and CDR2: MNHGY and SVAAGI. CDR3 DNA sequence: TGTGCCAGCAGTTCCCGCCTCGGCAGATATAGCAATCGGCCCCAGCATTTT. Residues: CASSSRLGRYSNRPQHF.

The chain joins TRBV6-1 to TRBJ2-4; D gene unclear. The CDR3 is 16 residues long. Germline loops: CDR1 MNHNS, CDR2 SASEGT. Trimming stripped 2 bases from V and 1 base from J, with 12 bases between. CDR3 protein: CASSELAFGAKNIQYF. In nucleotides, the CDR3 is TGTGCCAGCAGTGAATTGGCATTCGGGGCCAAAAACATTCAGTACTTC.

This clonotype was detected ten times or more. The V call is TRBV5-1, the J call TRBJ2-1; 7 positions agree with TRBD2. The length of the CDR3 is 14 residues. CDR1 and CDR2 from the germline V gene are SGHRS and YFSETQ. J lost 9 bases, V lost 2 bases, and 8 bases had no gene match. The DNA for the CDR3 is TGCGCCAGCAGCTTCTCCTTTGGGGAGGGTGAGCAGTTCTTC. As protein: CASSFSFGEGEQFF.

J is TRBJ1-2 and V is TRBV6-1, with unresolved D. V lost 7 bases to trimming and J lost 6 bases, with 15 bases between them. Germline V CDR1 and CDR2: MNHNS, SASEGT. The CDR3 covers 13 residues. This chain's CDR3 is CASTIHGEDGYTF. Written as DNA, the CDR3 is TGTGCCAGCACCATACACGGGGAGGATGGCTACACCTTC.

This clonotype was detected only a few times. The chain links TRBV30 to TRBJ1-2; 8 bases match TRBD1. Germline trimming cut 4 bases from V and 7 bases from J; bases unmatched to any gene: 5. The CDR3 length is 12 residues. Per germline, CDR1 GTSNPN and CDR2 SVGIG (reference sequence). For the CDR3, the DNA is TGTGCCTGGATGGGACAGGTCTCTGGCTACACCTTC. This gives the protein CAWMGQVSGYTF.

This clonotype occurred many times. The chain is built from TRBV2 and TRBJ2-3; 12 nucleotides agree with TRBD2. The CDR3 spans 17 residues. From germline, CDR1 is SNHLY and CDR2 FYNNEI. The V and J ends lost 3 bases and 6 bases, in that order; junction bases with no gene match: 10. The CDR3 sequence is CASSDPSLAGGTDTQYF. The CDR3 DNA is TGTGCCAGCAGTGACCCCTCTCTAGCGGGAGGGACGGATACGCAGTATTTT.

The chain links TRBV3-1 to TRBJ2-3, with 8 bases fitting TRBD2. CDR3 length: 13 residues. The germline V gene encodes CDR1 LGHDT and CDR2 YNNKEL (reference sequence). Losses at the gene ends were 3 bases for V and 10 bases for J; bases not matched to a gene: 6. The CDR3 region has the DNA TGTGCCAGCAGCCAGGGGACTAGTTTGGCGCAGTATTTT. Its protein is CASSQGTSLAQYF.

The table lists this clonotype with a few counts. The V call is TRBV3-1, the J call TRBJ1-2; D remains unclear. This CDR3 region has 14 residues. The V gene lost 0 bases and the J gene lost 8 bases, with 13 bases spanning the gap. The germline CDR1 and CDR2 sequences are LGHDT and YNNKEL (reference sequence). DNA for the CDR3: TGTGCCAGCAGCCAAGATAGGACGGGCAGGGGCTACACCTTC. Its translation: CASSQDRTGRGYTF.

The CDR3 spells CASSLSGRALDTGELFF. Written as DNA, the CDR3 is TGTGCCAGCAGTTTAAGCGGGAGGGCTCTGGACACCGGGGAGCTGTTTTTT. V and J are TRBV6-1 and TRBJ2-2; the match to TRBD2 covers 10 bases. Germline V CDR1 and CDR2: MNHNS, SASEGT. J gave up 3 bases and V 5 bases, and 9 bases lay outside the gene matches. The CDR3 has 17 residues.

The V gene is TRBV12-3 or TRBV12-4, the J gene TRBJ1-5; a possible D gene is TRBD1 (6 bases). This CDR3 is built from 14 residues. V dropped 6 bases and J dropped 2 bases, with 11 bases sitting between them. The CDR3 reads CASRQGSGNQPQHF. The CDR3 DNA follows: TGTGCCAGCAGACAGGGCTCAGGCAATCAGCCCCAGCATTTT.

This clonotype has a count of ten or more. The gene calls are TRBV28 and TRBJ1-1, with a tentative D call TRBD1 (6 bases). CDR1 and CDR2 from the germline V gene are MDHEN and SYDVKM. V lost 2 bases and J 5 bases, leaving 12 bases between the germline ends. This CDR3 has 14 residues. The CDR3 reads CASSLQGRGTEAFF. CDR3 coding DNA: TGTGCCAGCAGTTTACAGGGGCGTGGAACTGAAGCTTTCTTT.

The chain joins TRBV20-1 to TRBJ1-2; D remains unclear. Trimming removed 0 bases from V and 2 bases from J, with 10 bases in between. CDR3 length equals 14 residues. The germline V gene encodes CDR1 DFQATT and CDR2 SNEGSKA (reference sequence). The chain's CDR3 is CSARDSRQNYGYTF. CDR3 in DNA: TGCAGTGCTAGAGATTCCCGACAAAACTATGGCTACACCTTC.

This clonotype was counted at least ten times. One end of the junction varies from germline; a read error may be responsible. The CDR3, as DNA: TGTGCCAGCAGCGAAGAGGCCCAAAACTATGGCTACACCTTC. This gives the protein CASSEEAQNYGYTF. The chain joins TRBV6-1 to TRBJ1-2; D gene unclear. The CDR3 loop spans 14 amino acids. Germline V gene data show CDR1 as MNHNS and CDR2 as SASEGT.

This clonotype has ten or more counts. This chain connects TRBV28 to TRBJ2-2; D is possibly TRBD2 (6 bases). In germline, CDR1 is MDHEN, CDR2 SYDVKM. The V gene lost 5 bases and the J gene lost 0 bases, with 13 bases spanning the gap. This CDR3 is 16 amino acids long. The CDR3 DNA reads as TGTGCCAGCAGTCTACCGGGACTTACGAACACCGGGGAGCTGTTTTTT. Its translation: CASSLPGLTNTGELFF.

This clonotype was detected only a few times. This rearrangement joins TRBV28 to TRBJ2-2, with D possibly matching TRBD1 (6 bases). Germline V gene data show CDR1 as MDHEN and CDR2 as SYDVKM. The germline V and J ends were trimmed by 8 bases and 4 bases, with 14 bases remaining between them. The CDR3 runs 14 residues. CDR3 DNA sequence: TGTGCCAGCGACTCACAGGGTTTCACCGGGGAGCTGTTTTTT. Translating gives CASDSQGFTGELFF.

This clonotype was detected ten times or more. The rearrangement uses TRBV12-3 or TRBV12-4 and TRBJ2-1; 7 bases map to TRBD2. The CDR3 covers 15 residues. Germline trimming cut 4 bases from V and 4 bases from J; bases unmatched to any gene: 7. DNA of the CDR3: TGTGCCAGCAGTTCGTCTAGCGGACCATACAATGAGCAGTTCTTC. Residues: CASSSSSGPYNEQFF.

Ten or more counts support this clonotype. The chain carries TRBV2 and TRBJ2-1; D may be TRBD2 (5 bases). Germline CDR1 is SNHLY and CDR2 is FYNNEI. This CDR3 spans 14 amino acids. Trimming took 7 bases from V and 2 from J, leaving 12 bases between them. In DNA form, the CDR3 reads TGTGCCAGCACCTCGGAACTAGCCTACAATGAGCAGTTCTTC. This encodes CASTSELAYNEQFF.

This clonotype has ten or more counts. The rearrangement joins TRBV20-1 to TRBJ2-7, with a possible D match to TRBD1 (6 bases). V lost 2 bases to trimming and J lost 6 bases, with 14 bases between them. The germline gives CDR1 DFQATT, CDR2 SNEGSKA (reference sequence). This CDR3 spans 13 amino acids. CDR3 in amino acids: CSARSRGTSEQYF. The DNA of the CDR3 is TGCAGTGCTAGATCTAGGGGGACGTCCGAGCAGTACTTC.